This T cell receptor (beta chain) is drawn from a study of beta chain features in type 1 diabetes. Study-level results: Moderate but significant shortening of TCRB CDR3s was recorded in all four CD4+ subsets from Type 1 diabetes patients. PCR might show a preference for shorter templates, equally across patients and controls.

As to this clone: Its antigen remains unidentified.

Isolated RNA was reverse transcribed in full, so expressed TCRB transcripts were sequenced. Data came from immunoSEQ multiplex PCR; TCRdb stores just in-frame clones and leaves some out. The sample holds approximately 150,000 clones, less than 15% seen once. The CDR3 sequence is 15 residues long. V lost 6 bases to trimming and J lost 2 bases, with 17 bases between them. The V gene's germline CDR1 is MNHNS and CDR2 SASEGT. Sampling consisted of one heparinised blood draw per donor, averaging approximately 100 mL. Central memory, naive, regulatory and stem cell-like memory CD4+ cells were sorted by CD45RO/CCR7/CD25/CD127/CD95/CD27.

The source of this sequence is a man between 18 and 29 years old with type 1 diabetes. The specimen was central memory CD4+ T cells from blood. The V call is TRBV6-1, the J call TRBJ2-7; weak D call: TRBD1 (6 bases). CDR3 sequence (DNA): TGTGCCAGCAGATTAGGACAGAGCAACCCCTACGAGCAGTACTTC. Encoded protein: CASRLGQSNPYEQYF.